One T cell receptor beta chain is described in this entry. The source of the sample is a study of blood T cells in healthy people across ages. Using a J-beta primer mix together with a sample-barcoded 5' primer, a second PCR was run for roughly 7 to 11 cycles. TCRdb reanalysed the 5' RACE reads using MiXCR and keeps one entry per CDR3 protein. Among some 640,000 distinct CDR3 sequences listed, approximately 30% were seen once. The sequenced material came from blood. This TCR came from a woman of 80 years or more in good health.

DNA of the CDR3: TGCAGTGCTAGCCTGGGGATGGGCGGGAAAAACATTCAGTACTTC. It specifies CSASLGMGGKNIQYF. The rearrangement joins TRBV20-1 to TRBJ2-4, with D perhaps matching TRBD2 (5 bases). Germline values: CDR1 DFQATT, CDR2 SNEGSKA (reference sequence). The CDR3 is 15 amino acids. Trimming left V 3 bases short and J 4 bases short, with 16 bases between.